The rows below give T cell receptor beta chains drawn from one sample of a study of T cells after yellow fever vaccination. TCRdb independently ran MiXCR on the 5' RACE reads; one entry per CDR3 protein. The sample carries tens of thousands of distinct CDR3 sequences, approximately 7% recorded once. The sample consisted of CD8+ T cells sorted from PBMCs, taken more than 14 days after the first yellow fever vaccination. The receptor source for this set is a man younger than 35 who received the YFV17D yellow fever vaccine. Both conserved end residues are part of each CDR3. Fields, in order: V gene, J gene, CDR3 length, CDR3 protein.

TRBV5-6	TRBJ1-1	13	CASSLTVNTEAFF
TRBV29-1	TRBJ2-2	13	CSAMGPGPGELFF
TRBV4-1	TRBJ1-4	16	CASSQDRGTRHEKLFF
TRBV27	TRBJ2-3	16	CASSSISGGITDTQYF
TRBV20-1	TRBJ2-3	13	CSARRAMADTQYF
TRBV29-1	TRBJ2-1	16	CSVATSTFSSYNEQFF
TRBV12-3/TRBV12-4	TRBJ2-7	15	CASSLLLGTAYEQYF
TRBV29-1	TRBJ2-1	17	CSVGGLAGFALHNEQFF
TRBV7-6	TRBJ2-1	15	CASSSRGSSYNEQFF
TRBV7-9	TRBJ2-1	11	CASSLNNEQFF
TRBV5-4	TRBJ2-7	14	CASSLEFQPYEQYF
TRBV4-1	TRBJ1-1	18	CASSQDWYSSRWNTEAFF
TRBV4-3	TRBJ1-1	13	CASSHPDSTGAFF
TRBV5-1	TRBJ2-7	13	CASSYGQGYEQYF
TRBV7-9	TRBJ2-3	14	CASSLANREDTQYF
TRBV7-9	TRBJ1-5	13	CASSLRSNQPQHF
TRBV7-2	TRBJ1-5	15	CASSIADRGNQPQHF
TRBV12-3/TRBV12-4	TRBJ2-2	15	CASSSSTSGTGELFF
TRBV29-1	TRBJ1-1	13	CSVTGTENTEAFF
TRBV15	TRBJ2-3	17	CATSTTGAGPSTDTQYF
TRBV12-3/TRBV12-4	TRBJ2-6	18	CAFSPQLYNPTGANVLTF
TRBV21-1	TRBJ2-7	15	CASSQEVGQDYEQYF
TRBV7-2	TRBJ1-2	15	CASSRRQGLGYGYTF
TRBV20-1	TRBJ1-1	16	CSASDLGQGAYTEAFF